A single sample is the source of the 30 T cell receptor beta chains below, sequenced in a study of T cells in Graves' hyperthyroidism and ophthalmopathy. Amplification yielded TCR beta CDR3 regions, with RNA transcripts as the source. The study used the HTBI primer set for a first-round RT-PCR of the TCR CDR3. MiXCR was run by TCRdb on the multiplex PCR reads, yielding one entry per CDR3 protein. The data show about 690,000 distinct CDR3 sequences, around a sixth seen once. Sequenced sample: blood. The source is a man aged 45-65 years with Graves' hyperthyroidism.

This clonotype was found many times. V is TRBV28 and J is TRBJ1-4; 8 bases agree with TRBD1. Germline CDR1 is MDHEN and CDR2 is SYDVKM. The trim removed 7 bases at V and 7 bases at J, leaving 5 bases unmatched. The CDR3 is made up of 13 amino acids. CDR3 in amino acids: CASNTGGAEKLFF. Here the CDR3 DNA reads TGTGCCAGCAACACAGGGGGGGCTGAAAAACTGTTTTTT.

This clonotype has only a few counts. The J gene is TRBJ2-6, the V gene TRBV6-6; 10 positions agree with TRBD1. The trim removed 2 bases at V and 0 bases at J, leaving 16 bases unmatched. In germline, CDR1 is MNHNY, CDR2 SVGAGI (reference sequence). The CDR3 length is 22 residues. The DNA of the CDR3 is TGTGCCAGCAGTTACCCTTCGCCGGGACAGGGGTCAATAGGCTCTGGGGCCAACGTCCTGACTTTC. Amino acid sequence: CASSYPSPGQGSIGSGANVLTF.

This clonotype was counted only a few times. This chain connects TRBV12-3 or TRBV12-4 to TRBJ2-1; TRBD2 matches at 13 bases. Germline trimming cut 5 bases from V and 4 bases from J; bases unmatched to any gene: 8. The CDR3 runs to 17 residues. CDR3 nucleotides: TGTGCCAGCAGTACTAGCGGGAGGGCCAGGGGTTACAATGAGCAGTTCTTC. This gives the protein CASSTSGRARGYNEQFF.

J is TRBJ2-2 and V is TRBV9; 7 bases match TRBD2. This CDR3 contains 19 residues. V lost 3 bases to trimming and J lost 1 base; unmatched junction nucleotides: 15. Germline CDR1 and CDR2: SGDLS and YYNGEE. CDR3 DNA: TGTGCCAGCAGCGACTCAAAGCGGGGAATTAGCCGGAACACCGGGGAGCTGTTTTTT. Amino acid sequence: CASSDSKRGISRNTGELFF.

This clonotype was found many times. The V gene is TRBV2, the J gene TRBJ1-1, with TRBD1 matching over 8 bases. The germline gives CDR1 SNHLY, CDR2 FYNNEI. The V gene end was trimmed by 7 bases and the J gene end by 0 bases; junction bases not matched to a gene: 7. The CDR3 contains 15 residues. The CDR3 is CASTRGRNMNTEAFF. CDR3 bases: TGTGCCAGCACCAGGGGGCGAAACATGAACACTGAAGCTTTCTTT. The whole variable domain, filled in from reference TRBV2 and TRBJ1-1, reads EPEVTQTPSHQVTQMGQEVILRCVPISNHLYFYWYRQILGQKVEFLVSFYNNEISEKSEIFDDQFSVERPDGSNFTLKIRSTKLEDSAMYFCASTRGRNMNTEAFFGQGTRLTVV.

Turning to this clonotype: This may arise from a read error, as a much more abundant clone is one base away. This chain joins TRBV5-5 and TRBJ1-1; D is unresolved. The CDR3 covers 13 residues. CDR1 and CDR2 (germline): SGHKS, YYEKEE (reference sequence). This CDR3 is CASSLGHSTQAFF. CDR3 bases: TGTGCCAGCAGCTTGGGTCACTCCACTCAAGCTTTCTTT.

CDR3 DNA: TGTGCCAGCTCGTCGACAGGGGAGAACACCGGGGAGCTGTTTTTT. Its translation is CASSSTGENTGELFF. V usage is TRBV18 and J usage is TRBJ2-2, with 8 bases identical to TRBD1. The trim removed 6 bases at V and 1 base at J, leaving 4 bases unmatched. Germline CDR1 KGHSH, CDR2 LQKENI. This CDR3 contains 15 residues.

The sample holds a few counts of this clonotype. This chain connects TRBV5-1 to TRBJ2-1, with a possible D match to TRBD1 (5 bases). This CDR3 has 16 amino acids. With 0 bases removed from V and 1 base from J, the gap between germline ends came to 11 bases. The germline V gene encodes CDR1 SGHRS and CDR2 YFSETQ. The DNA of the CDR3 is TGCGCCAGCAGCTTGGAAGGGGTTCGGTCCTACAATGAGCAGTTCTTC. Protein: CASSLEGVRSYNEQFF.

In its sample, this clonotype was seen once. This chain links TRBV5-1 with TRBJ2-2; the D gene is possibly TRBD2 (5 bases). Germline CDR1 SGHRS, CDR2 YFSETQ. The CDR3 spans 15 residues. The V gene lost 2 bases and the J gene lost 5 bases, with 13 bases spanning the gap. The CDR3 region has the DNA TGCGCCAGCAGCTTAGAGCTAACGGGGACCGGGGAGCTGTTTTTT. It is translated as CASSLELTGTGELFF.

The chain links TRBV20-1 to TRBJ2-3; D call uncertain. The V gene lost 0 bases and the J gene lost 2 bases, with 6 bases spanning the gap. The CDR3 loop spans 13 amino acids. Per germline, CDR1 DFQATT and CDR2 SNEGSKA (reference sequence). The CDR3 reads CSARDRITDTQYF. CDR3 bases: TGCAGTGCTAGAGACCGGATCACAGATACGCAGTATTTT.

This clonotype came up many times. The chain is built from TRBV6-1 and TRBJ2-1; D is perhaps TRBD2 (6 bases). With 8 bases removed from V and 7 bases from J, the gap between germline ends came to 12 bases. This CDR3 comprises 12 residues. The germline V gene has CDR1 MNHNS and CDR2 SASEGT. The DNA for the CDR3 is TGTGCCAGCGGGACTCATGTAAATGAGCAGTTCTTC. As protein: CASGTHVNEQFF.

This clonotype was observed many times. The junction departs from the called germline gene at one end, perhaps through a read error. The V gene is TRBV12-3 or TRBV12-4, the J gene TRBJ2-3; 11 bases are shared with TRBD2. The CDR3 has 17 amino acids. The CDR3 bases are TGTGCCAGCAGTATAGCCGCTTCCGGGACTAGCGGAGATACGCAGTATTTT. Its protein product is CASSIAASGTSGDTQYF.

The chain is built from TRBV20-1 and TRBJ2-1; D unclear. There are 13 residues in the CDR3. Trimming pared 0 bases from V and 7 bases from J, leaving 10 bases between. Per the germline V gene, CDR1 is DFQATT and CDR2 is SNEGSKA (reference sequence). CDR3 sequence: CSARDRWGNEQFF. The CDR3 DNA reads as TGCAGTGCTAGAGATAGGTGGGGTAATGAGCAGTTCTTC.

The V gene is TRBV7-9, the J gene TRBJ1-5; D remains unclear. The CDR3 consists of 14 residues. V was pared by 3 bases and J by 7 bases, with 13 bases between. Germline V gives CDR1 SEHNR, CDR2 FQNEAQ (reference sequence). The CDR3 here is CASSFLSEGQPQHF. Here the CDR3 DNA reads TGTGCCAGCAGCTTCCTGTCAGAGGGACAGCCCCAGCATTTT. Full variable domain (remainder filled in from reference TRBV7-9 and TRBJ1-5): DTGVSQNPRHKITKRGQNVTFRCDPISEHNRLYWYRQTLGQGPEFLTYFQNEAQLEKSRLLSDRFSAERPKGSFSTLEIQRTEQGDSAMYLCASSFLSEGQPQHFGDGTRLSIL.

This clonotype was seen a few times. A single base separates this from a much larger clone, so it may be a read error. The J gene is TRBJ1-5, the V gene TRBV28; possible D gene TRBD1, 5 bases. The CDR3 sequence is 12 residues long. The V end was cut by 7 bases, the J end by 2 bases, with 6 bases between. Germline loops: CDR1 MDHEN, CDR2 SYDVKM. The chain's CDR3 is CASMGGNQPQHF. The DNA of the CDR3 is TGTGCCAGCATGGGGGGCAATCAGCCCCAGCATTTT.

This clonotype was seen many times. The gene calls are TRBV25-1 and TRBJ2-7; TRBD2 matches at 8 bases. The V and J ends lost 5 bases and 0 bases, in that order; junction bases with no gene match: 6. This CDR3 comprises 15 residues. CDR1 MGHDK and CDR2 SYGVNS come from the germline V gene. The CDR3 spells CASSLSGSISYEQYF. The DNA of the CDR3 is TGTGCCAGCAGTCTAAGCGGGAGCATCTCCTACGAGCAGTACTTC.

This clonotype showed up just a few times. The chain carries TRBV4-3 and TRBJ1-1, with D perhaps matching TRBD1 (5 bases). Per germline, CDR1 LGHNA and CDR2 YSLEER. Deletions cut 0 bases from V and 6 bases from J, with 17 bases between. There are 16 residues in the CDR3. CDR3 residues: CASSQDPSGGFPEAFF. Written as DNA, the CDR3 is TGCGCCAGCAGCCAAGACCCTTCGGGGGGATTTCCTGAAGCTTTCTTT.

The chain combines TRBV10-3 with TRBJ2-3; D is unresolved. There are 17 residues in the CDR3. V dropped 0 bases and J dropped 2 bases, with 15 bases sitting between them. Germline V gene data show CDR1 as ENHRY and CDR2 as SYGVKD. The CDR3 DNA is TGTGCCATCAGTGAGTCTTATCTAGGGCGGTTCACAGATACGCAGTATTTT. Its protein is CAISESYLGRFTDTQYF.

Ten or more counts support this clonotype. The V and J genes are TRBV6-2 or TRBV6-3 and TRBJ2-1, with D unclear. Germline CDR1 is MNHEY and CDR2 is SVGEGT. Trimming removed 4 bases from V and 3 bases from J, with 7 bases in between. This CDR3 spans 13 amino acids. The CDR3 DNA sequence: TGTGCCAGCAGTTTAGCCCTCTACAATGAGCAGTTCTTC. Translation: CASSLALYNEQFF.

This clonotype was counted many times. The chain combines TRBV19 with TRBJ2-5; 10 nucleotides agree with TRBD1. Germline assignment: CDR1 LNHDA and CDR2 SQIVND (reference sequence). J gave up 3 bases and V 1 base, and 2 bases lay outside the gene matches. The CDR3 is 15 amino acids. CDR3 residues: CASSIGGTGEETQYF. In DNA, the CDR3 is TGTGCCAGTAGTATAGGTGGGACAGGGGAAGAGACCCAGTACTTC.

For the CDR3, the DNA is TGCGCCAGCAGCACCGACGGACAGGGTAACACTGAAGCTTTCTTT. Translated: CASSTDGQGNTEAFF. The chain employs TRBV5-1 and TRBJ1-1; 8 bases fit TRBD1. The ends lost 4 bases at V and 2 bases at J; junction bases unmatched: 7. This CDR3 spans 15 amino acids. From germline, CDR1 is SGHRS and CDR2 YFSETQ.

This clonotype was seen ten or more times. The rearrangement uses TRBV30 and TRBJ2-2; 7 nucleotides agree with TRBD2. The CDR3 covers 14 residues. Germline V CDR1 and CDR2: GTSNPN, SVGIG (reference sequence). Trimming took 2 bases from V and 5 from J; bases not matched to a gene: 5. DNA of the CDR3: TGTGCCTGGAGTTGGATAGCGGGTACCGGGGAGCTGTTTTTT. This sequence encodes CAWSWIAGTGELFF.

This clonotype turned up a few times. The V gene is TRBV6-1, the J gene TRBJ2-7, with unresolved D. Germline lookup yields CDR1 MNHNS and CDR2 SASEGT. The CDR3 sequence is 13 residues long. V lost 11 bases to trimming and J lost 7 bases, with 21 bases between them. The CDR3 DNA sequence: TGTGCCCGAGGCGTCACCGCCGAATGGGAGCAGTACTTC. Its translation: CARGVTAEWEQYF.

At least ten counts were recorded for this clonotype. The chain combines TRBV11-2 with TRBJ2-1; tentatively, D is TRBD1 or TRBD2 (5 bases each). Germline CDR1 reads SGHAT; CDR2 reads FQNNGV. Trimming took 2 bases from V and 3 from J, leaving 23 bases between them. This CDR3 has 19 residues. CDR3 coding DNA: TGTGCCAGCAGCTTAACGAGGGGCCTGGCGTCGGAGATCTACAATGAGCAGTTCTTC. This sequence encodes CASSLTRGLASEIYNEQFF. Filled out from reference TRBV11-2 and TRBJ2-1, the complete variable domain reads EAGVAQSPRYKIIEKRQSVAFWCNPISGHATLYWYQQILGQGPKLLIQFQNNGVVDDSQLPKDRFSAERLKGVDSTLKIQPAKLEDSAVYLCASSLTRGLASEIYNEQFFGPGTRLTVL.

This clonotype has a count of ten or more. The V and J genes are TRBV15 and TRBJ2-2; a possible D gene is TRBD1 (5 bases). Germline V gene sequence: CDR1 LNHNV, CDR2 YYDKDF (reference sequence). Trimming stripped 0 bases from V and 3 bases from J, with 14 bases between. The CDR3 spans 17 residues. The CDR3 reads CATSRDLGRAYTGELFF. The DNA for the CDR3 is TGTGCCACCAGCAGAGATCTGGGCAGGGCATACACCGGGGAGCTGTTTTTT.

This clonotype has only a few counts. The chain is built from TRBV20-1 and TRBJ2-1; 13 bases line up with TRBD2. Germline CDR1 reads DFQATT; CDR2 reads SNEGSKA (reference sequence). This CDR3 is built from 15 residues. The V gene end was trimmed by 6 bases and the J gene end by 7 bases; junction bases not matched to a gene: 9. For the CDR3, the DNA is TGCAGTGCCCCGGCGCCGGGACTAGCGGGAAATGAGCAGTTCTTC. Its protein product is CSAPAPGLAGNEQFF.

This clonotype was observed a few times. The rearrangement uses TRBV6-2 or TRBV6-3 and TRBJ2-7; D is unclear. Trimming removed 11 bases from V and 7 bases from J, with 15 bases in between. From germline, CDR1 is MNHEY and CDR2 SVGEGT. This CDR3 contains 11 residues. The CDR3 protein is CAARQSREQYF. The DNA of the CDR3 is TGTGCCGCCAGGCAGTCTCGTGAGCAGTACTTC.

The J gene is TRBJ2-1, the V gene TRBV24-1; TRBD2 aligns across 13 bases. The V and J ends lost 4 bases and 5 bases, in that order; junction bases with no gene match: 7. CDR1 and CDR2 from the germline V gene are KGHDR and SFDVKD. The CDR3 contains 17 residues. The chain's CDR3 is CATSDQGLAGVNNEQFF. CDR3 nucleotide sequence: TGTGCCACCAGTGACCAAGGACTAGCGGGAGTAAACAATGAGCAGTTCTTC.

This clonotype was seen repeatedly, ten times or more. In nucleotides, the CDR3 is TGTGCCAGCAGCCGGAATAGCGTTAACTCCTACGAGCAGTACTTC. Protein sequence: CASSRNSVNSYEQYF. V gene TRBV7-2 combines with J gene TRBJ2-7; perhaps TRBD2 as D (5 bases). The V and J ends lost 5 bases and 0 bases respectively, with 14 bases between them. CDR1 SGHTA and CDR2 FQGNSA come from the germline V gene. The CDR3 runs 15 residues. The whole variable domain, filled in from reference TRBV7-2 and TRBJ2-7, reads GAGVSQSPSNKVTEKGKDVELRCDPISGHTALYWYRQSLGQGLEFLIYFQGNSAPDKSGLPSDRFSAERTGGSVSTLTIQRTQQEDSAVYLCASSRNSVNSYEQYFGPGTRLTVT.

This clonotype was counted between two and nine times. The V gene is TRBV10-1, the J gene TRBJ2-3; D not resolved. Germline CDR1 WNHNN, CDR2 SYGVQD (reference sequence). The CDR3 contains 13 residues. V was clipped by 5 bases and J by 5 bases, with 11 bases between them. The CDR3 DNA reads as TGCGCCAGCAGTCTAATCCCGGGAGATACGCAGTATTTT. Protein sequence: CASSLIPGDTQYF.